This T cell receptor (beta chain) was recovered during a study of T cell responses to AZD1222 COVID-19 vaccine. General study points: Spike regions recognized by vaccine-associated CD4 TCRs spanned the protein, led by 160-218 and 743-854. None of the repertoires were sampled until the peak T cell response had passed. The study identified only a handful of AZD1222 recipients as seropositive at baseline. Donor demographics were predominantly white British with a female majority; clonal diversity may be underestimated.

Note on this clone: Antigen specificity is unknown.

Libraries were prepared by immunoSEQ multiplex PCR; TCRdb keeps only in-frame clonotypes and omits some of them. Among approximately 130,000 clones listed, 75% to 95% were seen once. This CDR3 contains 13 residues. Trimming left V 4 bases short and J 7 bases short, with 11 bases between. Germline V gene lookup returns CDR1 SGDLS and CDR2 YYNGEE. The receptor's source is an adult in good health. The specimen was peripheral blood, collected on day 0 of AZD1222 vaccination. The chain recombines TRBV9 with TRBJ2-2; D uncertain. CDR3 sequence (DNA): TGTGCCAGCAGCCCCCAAGATGGCGGGGAGCTGTTTTTT. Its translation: CASSPQDGGELFF.